The rows below give T cell receptor beta chains drawn from one sample of a study of blood T cell repertoires in COVID-19. Method: immunoSEQ multiplex PCR; TCRdb's copy keeps in-frame clones and lacks some. Here the sample spans more than 300,000 clones, 65% to 90% being singletons. The sequenced sample consisted of PBMCs or T cells enriched from blood (not recorded which). The receptor set was obtained from a woman between 18 and 29 years old who had recovered from COVID-19. CDR3s include the opening cysteine and the closing phenylalanine or tryptophan. A D gene is named only where the DNA matches it firmly. Clone sizes are given selectively: once, few, many, or a class where the clone is expanded.

.	TRBJ1-1	TRBV6-5	TRBD1	TGTGCCAGCAGGAGGACAGGGGGACCGTACACTGAAGCTTTCTTT	CASRRTGGPYTEAFF
.	TRBJ1-1	TRBV19	.	TGTGCCAGTAACGTCCCAGGAATCACTGAAGCTTTCTTT	CASNVPGITEAFF
.	TRBJ1-5	TRBV16	.	TGTGCCAGCAGCCGACATAGCAATCAGCCCCAGCATTTT	CASSRHSNQPQHF
.	TRBJ2-3	TRBV2	.	TGTGCCAGCAGTGAAGTGGGGGCTGGAACAGATACGCAGTATTTT	CASSEVGAGTDTQYF
.	TRBJ1-2	TRBV28	.	TGTGCCAGCAGGACAGACCAAGATGGCTACACCTTC	CASRTDQDGYTF
.	TRBJ1-1	TRBV18	TRBD1	TGTGCCAGCTCACCACGTGGTCGGACAGGGGAGAATGGAGCTTTCTTT	CASSPRGRTGENGAFF
.	TRBJ2-5	TRBV24-1	.	TGTGCCACCAGTGTCCCAAGACGGGGGTCTGGAGAGACCCAGTACTTC	CATSVPRRGSGETQYF
.	TRBJ2-1	TRBV7-2	TRBD2	TGTGCCAGCAGCACCGGGACTAGCGGAGCCAATGAGCAGTTCTTC	CASSTGTSGANEQFF
.	TRBJ1-4	TRBV4-2	.	TGTGCCAGCAGCCAAGAACACAGAACCACCCGGCCAAGGGAAAAACTGTTTTTT	CASSQEHRTTRPREKLFF
.	TRBJ1-1	TRBV9	.	TGTGCCAGCAGCGCTACAGTGATGAACACTGAAGCTTTCTTT	CASSATVMNTEAFF
.	TRBJ1-3	TRBV30	.	TGTGCCTGGGGAAGGGGGACCTCTGGAAACACCATATATTTT	CAWGRGTSGNTIYF
.	TRBJ2-3	TRBV5-6	.	TGTGCCAGCAGCTCTAGCGGCACAGATACGCAGTATTTT	CASSSSGTDTQYF
.	TRBJ2-7	TRBV5-1	TRBD1	TGCGCCAGCAGCCCGGGGACAGGTACCTACGAGCAGTACTTC	CASSPGTGTYEQYF
.	TRBJ2-7	TRBV10-2	TRBD2	TGCGCCACCACCTCAGCTAGCGGGGGATACGAGCAGTACTTC	CATTSASGGYEQYF
.	TRBJ1-5	TRBV12-2	.	TGTGCAAGTCGCTTAGCGCGAAGTGGGGGGAAGAGCAATCAGCCCCAGCATTTT	CASRLARSGGKSNQPQHF
.	TRBJ2-2	TRBV11-2	TRBD2	TGTGCCAGCAGACCCACCGTTAGAGCGGGAGGAAGAGGCACCGGGGAGCTGTTTTTT	CASRPTVRAGGRGTGELFF
.	TRBJ1-1	TRBV5-4	TRBD1	TGTGCCAGCAGCTCCACGGGACAGGGACGGAGCACTGAAGCTTTCTTT	CASSSTGQGRSTEAFF
.	TRBJ2-5	TRBV5-4	.	TGTGCCAGCAGCGGGTGGGACTGGCAAGAGACCCAGTACTTC	CASSGWDWQETQYF
.	TRBJ1-3	TRBV7-9	.	TGTGCCAGCAGCTGGGGAGGCTCTGGAAACACCATATATTTT	CASSWGGSGNTIYF
.	TRBJ2-3	TRBV19	.	TGTGCCAGCCACCCATGGGGGGGCACAGATACGCAGTATTTT	CASHPWGGTDTQYF
.	TRBJ2-7	TRBV5-1	.	TGCGCCAGCAGCTTAGCACAGACCTACGAGCAGTACTTC	CASSLAQTYEQYF
once	TRBJ1-5	TRBV5-5	.	TGTGCCAGCAGTTATCAGAATCAGCCCCAGCATTTT	CASSYQNQPQHF
.	TRBJ2-2	TRBV6-6	.	TGTGCCAGCAGTCCTCAGGGAAACACCGGGGAGCTGTTTTTT	CASSPQGNTGELFF
.	TRBJ2-7	TRBV7-2	TRBD1	TGTGCCAGCAGCCGGACAGGGGGCGCCTACGAGCAGTACTTC	CASSRTGGAYEQYF
.	TRBJ2-5	TRBV4-1	TRBD1	TGCGCCAGCAGACCCAGACAGGGTGGGGAGACCCAGTACTTC	CASRPRQGGETQYF
.	TRBJ1-1	TRBV7-9	.	TGTGCCAGCAGCTTACGGGTAGGGGAGAACACTGAAGCTTTCTTT	CASSLRVGENTEAFF
.	TRBJ1-5	TRBV5-6	.	TGTGCCAGCAGCAGGGGTATCGGGCAGGCGGATCAGCCCCAGCATTTT	CASSRGIGQADQPQHF
.	TRBJ2-2	TRBV9	.	TGTGCCAGCAGCGTAGGCAGGGCAGAACCTTCCGGGGAGCTGTTTTTT	CASSVGRAEPSGELFF
once	TRBJ1-2	TRBV28	TRBD1	TGTGCCAGCAGTTGGATCCTGCAAGGGGGAGCCGGGACAGGTGGCTACACCTTC	CASSWILQGGAGTGGYTF
.	TRBJ2-1	TRBV30	TRBD2	TGTGCCTGGAGTCCACCTCCGGGACTAGCTTTTTTCAGTGAGCAGTTCTTC	CAWSPPPGLAFFSEQFF
few	TRBJ2-7	TRBV6-5	.	TGTGCCAGCAGCATGACAGACAACTACGAGCAGTACTTC	CASSMTDNYEQYF
.	TRBJ1-6	TRBV2	.	TGTGCCAGCAGTGAATACAGGGCCCCCTTGTTTTCACCCCTCCACTTT	CASSEYRAPLFSPLHF
.	TRBJ1-2	TRBV29-1	.	TGCAGCGTTGAAAACAGGAGGGACTATGGCTACACCTTC	CSVENRRDYGYTF
few	TRBJ2-7	TRBV19	.	TGTGCCAGTAGTGCGACTACCTCGACGGAGCAGTACTTC	CASSATTSTEQYF
.	TRBJ2-4	TRBV29-1	TRBD1	TGCAGCGTTGAAGGACAGGGCAAAAACATTCAGTACTTC	CSVEGQGKNIQYF
.	TRBJ1-6	TRBV4-2	TRBD1	TGTGCCAGCAGCCGCCAGGGGGCGCAGGCAGGGAACTCACCCCTCCACTTT	CASSRQGAQAGNSPLHF
.	TRBJ1-2	TRBV5-1	TRBD1	TGCGCCAGCAGCTTGGTAACCGACAGGGGGGATGGCTACACCTTC	CASSLVTDRGDGYTF
.	TRBJ1-1	TRBV12-3/TRBV12-4	.	TGTGCCAGCAGCCGTGCGGGGTACACTGAAGCTTTCTTT	CASSRAGYTEAFF
once	TRBJ2-6	TRBV4-2	.	TGTGCCAGCAGCCAAGATGTTAAGTCGAGCTCTGGGGCCAACGTCCTGACTTTC	CASSQDVKSSSGANVLTF
.	TRBJ1-3	TRBV28	TRBD1	TGTGCCAGCAGGGGGACAGGGAGGGGAAACACCATATATTTT	CASRGTGRGNTIYF
few	TRBJ2-3	TRBV28	.	TGTGCCAGCAGTTTATCGAGCTGGGCAGGGAGCACAGATACGCAGTATTTT	CASSLSSWAGSTDTQYF
.	TRBJ1-1	TRBV29-1	.	TGCAGCGTTGAAGTGGCCAAAAAAAACACTGAAGCTTTCTTT	CSVEVAKKNTEAFF
.	TRBJ2-5	TRBV19	TRBD1	TGTGCCAGTAGTGAACAGGGGGCCTTAGAGACCCAGTACTTC	CASSEQGALETQYF
.	TRBJ1-2	TRBV5-1	TRBD1	TGCGCCAGCAGCCCCGCGCTACTGACAGGGGGCGAGAGCTACACCTTC	CASSPALLTGGESYTF
.	TRBJ1-6	TRBV27	.	TGTGCCAGCAGTCCAGGACACGCCAAGTCTAATTCACCCCTCCACTTT	CASSPGHAKSNSPLHF
.	TRBJ2-2	TRBV28	.	TGTGCCAGCAGTTTATTGATGAGGTCGATGTTTTTT	CASSLLMRSMFF
.	TRBJ2-3	TRBV3-1/TRBV3-2	TRBD1	TGTGCCAGCAGCCACACGACAGGGCGGGATACGCAGTATTTT	CASSHTTGRDTQYF
.	TRBJ1-2	TRBV5-1	.	TGCGCCAGCAGCTTGGGCCTAAACTATGGCTACACCTTC	CASSLGLNYGYTF
.	TRBJ2-1	TRBV7-9	.	TGTGCCAGCAGCTTATACGGGGGTTACAATGAGCAGTTCTTC	CASSLYGGYNEQFF
.	TRBJ2-1	TRBV7-2	TRBD2	TGTGCCAGCAGCCCTCCTAGCGGGGGGGAGAATGAGCAGTTCTTC	CASSPPSGGENEQFF
.	TRBJ2-7	TRBV27	.	TGTGCCAGCAGTTCATTCGGCAGGTTTTTTTACGAGCAGTACTTC	CASSSFGRFFYEQYF
.	TRBJ2-2	TRBV18	TRBD2	TGTGCCAGCTCACCCTCGGGACTAGCACGGACCGGGGAGCTGTTTTTT	CASSPSGLARTGELFF
.	TRBJ1-1	TRBV7-9	TRBD1	TGTGCCGGTAAGGGACAGGGGGGGACTGAAGCTTTCTTT	CAGKGQGGTEAFF
.	TRBJ2-1	TRBV5-4	.	TGTGCCAGCAGCCAGGGTAGCCTCGTAGAACCGTTCTTC	CASSQGSLVEPFF
once	TRBJ1-2	TRBV30	.	TGTGCCTGGAGCCGAGGCGGAGAGGCCTATGGCTACACCTTC	CAWSRGGEAYGYTF
.	TRBJ2-5	TRBV6-5	.	TGTGCCAGCAGCTACAGTACCGGGGGACTTTACTTC	CASSYSTGGLYF